The TCR beta chain described here comes from a study of cytomegalovirus exposure and HLA in healthy donors (dated by TCRdb to about 2017). With respect to the entire study: According to an earlier analysis of a few hundred of the donors, about 190 million T cells yielded over 90 million unique TCR beta sequences and 276 Gb of sequence data. An early release covering more than 500 HLA-typed donors comprised 250 to 350 gigabases of sequencing data and roughly 85 million unique TCR sequences. Among the approximately 430 genotyped donors, around 81% belonged to the genetic ancestry cluster associated with self-reported Caucasian donors. The study aimed to test whether signatures of past pathogen exposure could be identified by cataloging public T cell receptors. The study profiled the T cell repertoires of around 700 subjects by immunosequencing and related them to cytomegalovirus serostatus. Besides the first cohort of some 670 subjects, a separate validation cohort made up of 120 different subjects was used. The study combined high-throughput TCR immunosequencing, statistical association of individual TCRs with disease status, and machine learning to predict cytomegalovirus infection status. A later analysis re-analyzed previously published TCR beta repertoires from about 600 donors and added high-resolution HLA genotyping to study TCR occurrence patterns. In the later analysis, no new phenotypic data were used to find candidate immune exposures; instead, reliance was placed on TCR beta sequences and their occurrence across donors. To decide whether each TCR beta V gene segment behaved as functional or pseudogenic, an earlier analysis of approximately 600 of the donors relied on high-throughput TCR beta sequencing. Donor age, sex, ethnicity and CMV serostatus were collected together with the repertoire data. A later genetic analysis took genome-wide SNP genotypes for about 55% of the 666 donors and used that subset as a discovery cohort. Every repertoire in the discovery cohort had been generated on one and the same sequencing platform. Class I and class II HLA loci were covered by the typing at four-digit resolution. Typing coverage varied by locus: roughly 629-630 donors for A, B, C, DRB1 and DQB1; 522 for DQA1; about 600 for DPA1; some 470 for DPB1. Because of strong linkage in the cohort, four to six DR-DQ haplotypes were treated as single units for association and clustering. Among several hundred genotyped donors of the cohort, an average of roughly 230,000 unique TCR beta nucleotide sequences was sequenced per donor, of which 15% to 20% were non-productive. The investigation overall reported the following: Several of the top co-occurrence clusters appeared to be linked to parvovirus B19, influenza, CMV and Epstein-Barr virus, according to a later analysis. Correlated functional status among segregating V segments might be attributable to linkage disequilibrium, but an unknown experimental factor could not be ruled out. A later genetic analysis associated a missense DCLRE1C variant with V-gene and J-gene trimming of TCR beta chains, and an independent cohort replicated the association. Most TCR sequences were seen in very few donors, while some public TCRs were found in many individuals. A further reported finding was that TCR beta sequences accurately predicted the HLA-A and HLA-B alleles for most subjects in the first cohort. A later analysis found that HLA-associated TCR beta chains were more clonally expanded and had lower generation probabilities than equally common non-associated chains. A later analysis found that most CMV-associated TCR beta chains appeared HLA-restricted, with HLA associations seemingly driven largely by CMV exposure. The study gave a list of 150 to 200 TCR beta chains associated with cytomegalovirus. In this cohort, only TCR beta chains were sequenced, and detectable features were limited by the absence of alpha or paired-chain data. Because HLA typing was unavailable for some donors at each locus, only the typed subset was used in association tests. In both the original and validation cohorts, the classifier was reported to diagnose cytomegalovirus status with high specificity and sensitivity. Because counts were too low, roughly 18 rarely observed V segments, including chromosome 9 orphons, were left out of the earlier analysis of some 600 of the donors. Three of the identified cytomegalovirus-associated TCR beta chains were confirmed in vitro to be specific for cytomegalovirus antigens. An earlier analysis of approximately 540 of the donors showed that most TCR beta V segments appeared in productive rearrangements either about 90% or about 30% of the time, which broadly matched IMGT annotations. When HLA alleles, especially DR and DQ, strongly co-occurred, TCR associations were difficult to assign to individual alleles. The only immune exposure information available for the cohort was CMV serostatus. The presence/absence analyses assumed that sequencing depth was roughly uniform across donors, and that assumption may not be true. A later genetic analysis reported fewer N-insertions in productive TCRs among donors in an Asian-associated ancestry cluster than the roughly 650-donor mean. The authors suggested that the approach could potentially be extended to other disease states and immunological phenotypes. A cluster of highly shared sequence variants was judged likely to be a technical artifact of the sequencing pipeline. Specific HLA alleles were associated with over 15,000 TCR beta sequences at a false discovery rate of 0.05 in a later analysis. In a later analysis, TCR association rates were found to vary across HLA loci, with the most associated TCRs seen for DRB1 alleles and the fewest for HLA-C alleles.

The library came from the immunoSEQ multiplex PCR assay. For the multiplex PCR, a mixture combining 60 forward primers for TCR Vbeta segments and 13 reverse primers for TCR Jbeta segments was used. The CDR3 region of rearranged TCR beta genes was amplified from genomic DNA by a multiplex PCR assay. The Illumina HiSeq System was used to sequence the amplified TCR beta libraries as 87-base-pair reads. Concerning the study's data processing: A later analysis counted tens of millions of unique TCR beta chains across the approximately 700 repertoires, and about 10 million of these chains were shared by at least two donors. Raw reads were error-corrected and collapsed into unique sequences with a nearest-neighbor algorithm that merged closely related sequences to remove PCR and sequencing errors. V, D and J gene segments were assigned by aligning CDR3 sequences to IMGT reference sequences. For a sequence to be retained, a match of at least six nucleotides was required to both a V gene segment and a J gene segment. A rearrangement was called productive if the CDR3 had no stop codons and remained in frame with V and J, and every other rearrangement was called non-productive. Following IMGT convention, CDR3 was defined as the stretch from the second conserved V-encoded cysteine to the conserved J-encoded phenylalanine. The earlier analysis of about 500 of the donors excluded sequences that lacked an unambiguous match to a single V gene segment. An earlier analysis of 500 to 600 of the donors classified V segments as functional when productive rearrangements were above 56.7% and as segregating when the standard deviation between donors was above 5%. A statistical classification framework was built for diagnosing cytomegalovirus status from the catalog of TCR beta chain sequences. In a later analysis, V and J genes were assigned by comparing TCR nucleotide sequences against IMGT/GENE-DB human TR gene sequences. Using the TCRdist pipeline, a later analysis assigned CDR3 sequences along with most-parsimonious VDJ recombination scenarios. In a later analysis, every TCR beta chain was defined by the combination of its CDR3 amino acid sequence and its V-gene family, and reads without a unique V-gene family were dropped. In a later analysis, 450 to 600 highly shared, low-generation-probability nucleotide sequences were removed to address suspected cross-contamination and a sequencing artifact. In a later analysis, a clonal expansion index for each public chain was calculated from normalized within-repertoire ranks of inferred template counts. In a later analysis, generation probabilities were computed with a VDJ recombination model fitted to out-of-frame rearrangements, and the resulting probabilities were checked against IGoR. A later analysis scored TCR-TCR, TCR-HLA and TCR-CMV co-occurrence with hypergeometric tests, applying a repertoire-size bias correction to TCR pairs. To estimate false discovery rates, a later analysis permuted the HLA or CMV assignments 20 times. In a later analysis, co-occurring TCRs were grouped using DBSCAN, with TCRdist sequence similarity added in when clustering inside HLA-allele-positive subsets. Repertoires with fewer than 30,000 or more than 120,000 public chains, plus five repertoires with anomalous nucleotide sharing, were excluded from co-occurrence clustering. TCRdb took this table from immuneACCESS and kept in-frame rearrangements with V and J called. Such tables lack part of the clones; where checked against another copy, unresolved V genes explain under half of the gap, and the rest is unexplained. That table gives V, J and clone size, and the DNA gave D and trimming. The sample table holds 90,000 to 100,000 clones, of which roughly three quarters were seen once. The top ten constitute roughly 7.7% of the sample.

Regarding this clone: Its antigen remains unidentified. Within one base of it there is no much larger clone, and no base qualities were kept.

In total, 666 healthy bone marrow donors made up the cohort. Cohort members were all nominally healthy when sampled, although unrecorded immune exposures were likely present. The donor was CMV seronegative and belonged to the group of around 400 seronegative cohort members. A peripheral blood sample was provided by each donor, and peripheral blood mononuclear cells were used for TCR beta sequencing. Genomic DNA was extracted from the blood cell samples with the Qiagen DNeasy Blood Extraction Kit. The TCR sequence derives from a female donor in good health and CMV-seronegative. What was sequenced was PBMCs.

The nucleotide sequence is given as TGCAGTGCGGAGAACCAAGAGACCCAGTACTTC. Translated, this gives CSAENQETQYF. The V gene is TRBV20-1 and the J gene is TRBJ2-5, with no confidently assigned D gene. The CDR3, from cysteine to phenylalanine, totals 11 residues. Only the CDR3 portion is preserved as DNA: 33 bases, with reading frame beginning at the first base. CDR1 DFQATT and CDR2 SNEGSKA are derived from the germline V gene (reference sequence). V was cut back by 6 bases and J by 0 bases, leaving a gap of 5 bases between them.